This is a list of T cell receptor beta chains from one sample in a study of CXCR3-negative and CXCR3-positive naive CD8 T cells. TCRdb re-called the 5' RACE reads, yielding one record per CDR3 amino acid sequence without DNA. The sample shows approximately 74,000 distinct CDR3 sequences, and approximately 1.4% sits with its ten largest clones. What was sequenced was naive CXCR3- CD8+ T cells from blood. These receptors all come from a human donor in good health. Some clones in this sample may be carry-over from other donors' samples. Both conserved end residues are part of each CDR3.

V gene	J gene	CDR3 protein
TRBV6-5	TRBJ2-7	CASGLGQGLYGEQYF
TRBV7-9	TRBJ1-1	CASSFGTELLAFF
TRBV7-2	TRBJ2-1	CASSLVGGGYYNEQFF
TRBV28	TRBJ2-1	CASSFPRMGNEQFF
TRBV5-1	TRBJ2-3	CASSTQGAGTDTQYF
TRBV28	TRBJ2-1	CASILAGVNEQFF
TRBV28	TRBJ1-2	CASSPRVFGGGYTF
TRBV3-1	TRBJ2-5	CASSQDRRRQETQYF
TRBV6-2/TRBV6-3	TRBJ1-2	CASSYGGAGDGYTF
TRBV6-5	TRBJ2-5	CASSRTEQETQYF
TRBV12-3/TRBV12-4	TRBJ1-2	CASSLQGAGYGYTF
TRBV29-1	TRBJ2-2	CSVERLAANTGELFF
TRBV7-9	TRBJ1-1	CASSRGTGGNTEAFF
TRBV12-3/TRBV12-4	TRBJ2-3	CASSFGAGGPVDTQYF
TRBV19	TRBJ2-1	CASSITDYSYNEQFF
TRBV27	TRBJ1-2	CAAGPTEGYTF
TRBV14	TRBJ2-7	CASSQVGQVVYEQYF
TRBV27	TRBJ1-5	CASSLSGFSQPQHF
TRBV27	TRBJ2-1	CASRRDYDEQFF
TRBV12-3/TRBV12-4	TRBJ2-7	CASRKTDYEQYF
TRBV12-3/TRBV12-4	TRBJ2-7	CASGLGIPYEQYF
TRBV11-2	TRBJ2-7	CASSLSLGETYEQYF
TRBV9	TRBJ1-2	CASSAASGQGPDYGYTF
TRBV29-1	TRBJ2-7	CSVTQGGYEQYF
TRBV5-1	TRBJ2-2	CASRRQGLDQLNTGELFF
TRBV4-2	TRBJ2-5	CASSPFSFRDQETQYF
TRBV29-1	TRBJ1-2	CSVEVALLWDVYGYTF
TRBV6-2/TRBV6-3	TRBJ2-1	CASSYSSISGGDNEQFF
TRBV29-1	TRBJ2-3	CSVDQAGTLTDTQYF
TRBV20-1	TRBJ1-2	CSARETGELTIRVDGYTF
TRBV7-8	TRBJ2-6	CASNSPTGGSGANVLTF
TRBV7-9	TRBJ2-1	CASSLRGHQGYNEQFF
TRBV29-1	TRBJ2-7	CSVRSSAGYEQYF
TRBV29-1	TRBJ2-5	CSVELAGGPETQYF
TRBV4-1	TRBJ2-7	CASSQIRLAGSFEQYF
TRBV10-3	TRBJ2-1	CAIWTDHNEQFF
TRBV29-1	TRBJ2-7	CSVRDRVSEQYF
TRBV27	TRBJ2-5	CASRPPETTQETQYF
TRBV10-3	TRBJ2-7	CAIGQGNEQYF
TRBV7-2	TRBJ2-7	CASSFLAGGPEQYF
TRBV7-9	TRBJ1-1	CASSPRNTEAFF
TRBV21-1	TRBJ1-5	CASSQRGGGQPQHF
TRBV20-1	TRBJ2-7	CSARDWSYEQYF
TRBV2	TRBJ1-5	CASRPDRGHNQPQHF
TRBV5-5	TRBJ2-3	CASSFNRVVLTDTQYF
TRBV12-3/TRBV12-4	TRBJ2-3	CASTLTDTQYF
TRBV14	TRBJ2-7	CASSQVDRTYEQYF
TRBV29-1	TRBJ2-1	CSVESLPGQGDSEQFF
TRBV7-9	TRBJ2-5	CASSTTRLAGGPRETQYF
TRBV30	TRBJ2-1	CAWSTPSYEQFF
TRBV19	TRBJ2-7	CASSPGSSYEQYF
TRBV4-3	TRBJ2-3	CASSQQPIAGGPADTQYF
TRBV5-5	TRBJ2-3	CASSLGRGTDTQYF
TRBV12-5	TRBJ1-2	CASGLAPGDGYTF
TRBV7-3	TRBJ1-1	CASSLLGTANTEAFF
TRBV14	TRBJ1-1	CASSSYRGLNTEAFF
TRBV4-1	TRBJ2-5	CASSQETGMGETQYF
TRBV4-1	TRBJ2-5	CASSQRQGAETQYF